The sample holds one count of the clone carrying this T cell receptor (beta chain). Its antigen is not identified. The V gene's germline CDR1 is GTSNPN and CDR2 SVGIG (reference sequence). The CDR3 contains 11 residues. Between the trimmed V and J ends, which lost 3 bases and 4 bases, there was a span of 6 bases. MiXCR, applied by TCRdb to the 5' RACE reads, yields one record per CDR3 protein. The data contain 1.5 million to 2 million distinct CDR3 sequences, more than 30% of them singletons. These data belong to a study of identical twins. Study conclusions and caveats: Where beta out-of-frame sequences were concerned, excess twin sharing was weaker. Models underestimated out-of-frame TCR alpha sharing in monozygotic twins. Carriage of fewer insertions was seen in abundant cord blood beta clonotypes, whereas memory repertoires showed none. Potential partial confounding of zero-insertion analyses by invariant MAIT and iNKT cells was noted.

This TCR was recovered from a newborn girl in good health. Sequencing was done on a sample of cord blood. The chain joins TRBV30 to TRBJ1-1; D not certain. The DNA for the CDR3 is TGTGCCTGGAGCCCGGGCACTGAAGCTTTCTTT. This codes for CAWSPGTEAFF. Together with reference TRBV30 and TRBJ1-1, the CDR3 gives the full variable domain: SQTIHQWPATLVQPVGSPLSLECTVEGTSNPNLYWYRQAAGRGLQLLFYSVGIGQISSEVPQNLSASRPQDRQFILSSKKLLLSDSGFYLCAWSPGTEAFFGQGTRLTVV.